The rows below give T cell receptor beta chains drawn from one sample of a study of T cells in Graves' hyperthyroidism and ophthalmopathy. TCRdb used MiXCR to reprocess the multiplex PCR reads, holding one entry per CDR3 protein. This table holds hundreds of thousands of distinct CDR3 sequences, about 20% found once. What was sequenced was blood. Source of these receptors: a man aged 30 to 45 with Graves' ophthalmopathy. CDR3s include the opening cysteine and the closing phenylalanine or tryptophan. The D gene is left open where the match is weak. The listing skips clone size in some rows; elsewhere it reads once, few, many or a size class.

>TRBV27|NA|TRBD2|TRBJ2-3
TGTGCCAGCAGCCTTAACCTCTTAGCGGGCGATACGCAGTATTTT
CASSLNLLAGDTQYF
>TRBV5-1|NA|TRBD2|TRBJ2-7
TGCGCCAGCAGCTTAAGCGGGGCCTTTCCTGGGGAGCAGTACTTC
CASSLSGAFPGEQYF
>TRBV20-1|NA|TRBD1|TRBJ1-5
TGCAGTGCCCAGGACAGGTTGCTTAGCAATCAGCCCCAGCATTTT
CSAQDRLLSNQPQHF
>TRBV27|NA|TRBD2|TRBJ2-1
TGTGCCAGCAGTTTGCCCTCCAGGACTAGCGCTTACAATGAGCAGTTCTTC
CASSLPSRTSAYNEQFF
>TRBV12-3/TRBV12-4|NA|TRBD2|TRBJ2-1
TGTGCCAGCAGTTCGACTAGCAGCTACAATGAGCAGTTCTTC
CASSSTSSYNEQFF
>TRBV11-2|many|NA|TRBJ1-1
TGTGCCAGCAGCTTAGATGCGGCCGGCCCAAGCACTGAAGCTTTCTTT
CASSLDAAGPSTEAFF
>TRBV28|many|NA|TRBJ2-3
TGTGCCAGCAGTCTCGCTTTTTGGAAGAGCACAGATACGCAGTATTTT
CASSLAFWKSTDTQYF
>TRBV14|few|NA|TRBJ1-6
TGTGCCAGCAGCCAAGAGGTTGGAAATTCACCCCTCCACTTT
CASSQEVGNSPLHF
>TRBV29-1|NA|NA|TRBJ2-7
TGCAGCGTTGAGGCCGAGTCCTACGAGCAGTACTTC
CSVEAESYEQYF
>TRBV10-3|NA|NA|TRBJ2-1
TGTGCCGCCGGCGGGACAGCGGGGTCCGATGAGCAGTTCTTC
CAAGGTAGSDEQFF
>TRBV7-2|NA|TRBD2|TRBJ2-3
TGTGTCAGCAGCCCTGGGGGACTAAGATATGATACGCAGTATTTT
CVSSPGGLRYDTQYF
>TRBV5-1|many|TRBD2|TRBJ2-1
TGCGCCAGCAGCTGGGGAGGGACTAGATCTGATGAGCAGTTCTTC
CASSWGGTRSDEQFF
>TRBV29-1|NA|TRBD1|TRBJ1-2
TGCAGCGTGACATCCAGGGGGCAACAGGCTAACTATGGCTACACCTTC
CSVTSRGQQANYGYTF
>TRBV2|NA|NA|TRBJ2-3
TGTGCCAGCAGCCGGGAAAAGGATACGCAGTATTTT
CASSREKDTQYF
>TRBV11-2|many|NA|TRBJ1-2
TGTGCCAGCAGCACCCCTCAAGGCTACACCTTC
CASSTPQGYTF
>TRBV20-1|many|NA|TRBJ1-2
TGCAGTGCTAGAGATCCCCACTATGGCTACACCTTC
CSARDPHYGYTF
>TRBV11-2|many|NA|TRBJ1-1
TGTGCCAGCAGCTTATCTTTGGACACTGAAGCTTTCTTT
CASSLSLDTEAFF
>TRBV12-3/TRBV12-4|many|NA|TRBJ2-5
TGTGCCAGCAGTTTATTCGCAGGGCAAGAGACCCAGTACTTC
CASSLFAGQETQYF